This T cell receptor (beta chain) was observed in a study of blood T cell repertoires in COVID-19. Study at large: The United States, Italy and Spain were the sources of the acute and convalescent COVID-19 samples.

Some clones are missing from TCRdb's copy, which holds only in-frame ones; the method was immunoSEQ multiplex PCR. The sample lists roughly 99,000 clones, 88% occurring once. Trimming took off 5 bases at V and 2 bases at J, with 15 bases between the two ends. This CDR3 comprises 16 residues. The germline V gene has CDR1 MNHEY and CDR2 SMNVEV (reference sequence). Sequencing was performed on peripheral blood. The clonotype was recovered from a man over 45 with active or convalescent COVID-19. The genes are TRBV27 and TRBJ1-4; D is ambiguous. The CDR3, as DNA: TGTGCCAGCAGTCGCACGACATATATCACTAATGAAAAACTGTTTTTT. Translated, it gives CASSRTTYITNEKLFF. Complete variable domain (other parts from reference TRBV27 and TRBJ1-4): EAQVTQNPRYLITVTGKKLTVTCSQNMNHEYMSWYRQDPGLGLRQIYYSMNVEVTDKGDVPEGYKVSRKEKRNFPLILESPSPNQTSLYFCASSRTTYITNEKLFFGSGTQLSVL.